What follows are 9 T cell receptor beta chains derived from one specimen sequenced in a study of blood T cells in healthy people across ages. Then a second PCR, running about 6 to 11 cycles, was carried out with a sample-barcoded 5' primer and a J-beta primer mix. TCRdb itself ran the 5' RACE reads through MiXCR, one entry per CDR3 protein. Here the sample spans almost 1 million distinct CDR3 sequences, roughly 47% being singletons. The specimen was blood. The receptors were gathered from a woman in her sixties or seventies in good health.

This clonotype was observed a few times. Here the CDR3 reads CASGHRDAEQYF. For the CDR3, the DNA is TGTGCCAGCGGACACAGGGACGCCGAGCAGTACTTC. V is TRBV12-3 or TRBV12-4 and J is TRBJ2-7, with D possibly being TRBD1 (6 bases). V dropped 8 bases and J dropped 6 bases, with 14 bases sitting between them. The CDR3 contains 12 residues.

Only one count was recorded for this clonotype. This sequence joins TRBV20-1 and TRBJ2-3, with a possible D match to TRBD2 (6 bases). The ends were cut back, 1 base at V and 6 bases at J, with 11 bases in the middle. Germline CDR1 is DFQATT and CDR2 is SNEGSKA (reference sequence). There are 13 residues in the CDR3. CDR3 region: CSARVLASDTQYF. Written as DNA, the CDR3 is TGCAGTGCTAGAGTACTAGCATCGGATACGCAGTATTTT.

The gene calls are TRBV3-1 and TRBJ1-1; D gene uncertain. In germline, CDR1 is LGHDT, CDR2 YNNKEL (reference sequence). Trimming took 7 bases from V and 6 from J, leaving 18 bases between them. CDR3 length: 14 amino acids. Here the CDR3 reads CASTPPTFWSEAFF. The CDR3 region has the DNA TGTGCCAGCACCCCTCCGACCTTTTGGTCTGAAGCTTTCTTT.

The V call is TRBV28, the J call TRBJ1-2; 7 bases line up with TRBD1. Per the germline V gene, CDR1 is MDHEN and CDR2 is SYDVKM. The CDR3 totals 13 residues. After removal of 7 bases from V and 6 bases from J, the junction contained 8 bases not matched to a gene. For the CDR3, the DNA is TGTGCCAGCAACGACAGGGAGTTTAATGGCTACACCTTC. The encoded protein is CASNDREFNGYTF.

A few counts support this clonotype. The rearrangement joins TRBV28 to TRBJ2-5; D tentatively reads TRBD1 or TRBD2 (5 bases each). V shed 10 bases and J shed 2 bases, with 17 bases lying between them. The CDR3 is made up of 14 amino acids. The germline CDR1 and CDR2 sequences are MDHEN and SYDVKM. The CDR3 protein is CATSRGPTQETQYF. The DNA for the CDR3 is TGTGCCACTTCCCGGGGACCCACACAAGAGACCCAGTACTTC.

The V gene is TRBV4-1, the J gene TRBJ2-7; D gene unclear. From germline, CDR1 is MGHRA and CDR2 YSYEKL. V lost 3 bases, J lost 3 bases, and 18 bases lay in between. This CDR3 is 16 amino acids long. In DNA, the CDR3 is TGCGCCAGCAGCCAGATGGGCACACTGACTTTCTACGAGCAGTACTTC. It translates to CASSQMGTLTFYEQYF.

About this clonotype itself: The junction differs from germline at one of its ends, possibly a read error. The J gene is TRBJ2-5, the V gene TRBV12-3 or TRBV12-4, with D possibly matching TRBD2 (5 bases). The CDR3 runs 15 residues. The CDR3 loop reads CASSPPDWYQETPYF. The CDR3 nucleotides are TGTGCCAGCAGTCCCCCGGACTGGTACCAAGAGACCCCGTACTTC.

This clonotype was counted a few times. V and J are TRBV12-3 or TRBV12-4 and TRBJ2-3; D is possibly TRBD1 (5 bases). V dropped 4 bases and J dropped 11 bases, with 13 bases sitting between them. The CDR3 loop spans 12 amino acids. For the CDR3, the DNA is TGTGCCAGCAGTTCCCCCGACAGATTGCAGTATTTT. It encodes CASSSPDRLQYF.

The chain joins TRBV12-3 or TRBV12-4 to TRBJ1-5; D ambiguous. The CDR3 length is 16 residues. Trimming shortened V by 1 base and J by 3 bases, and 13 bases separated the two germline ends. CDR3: CASSLGAWADNQPQHF. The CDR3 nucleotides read TGTGCCAGCAGTTTAGGGGCATGGGCAGACAATCAGCCCCAGCATTTT.